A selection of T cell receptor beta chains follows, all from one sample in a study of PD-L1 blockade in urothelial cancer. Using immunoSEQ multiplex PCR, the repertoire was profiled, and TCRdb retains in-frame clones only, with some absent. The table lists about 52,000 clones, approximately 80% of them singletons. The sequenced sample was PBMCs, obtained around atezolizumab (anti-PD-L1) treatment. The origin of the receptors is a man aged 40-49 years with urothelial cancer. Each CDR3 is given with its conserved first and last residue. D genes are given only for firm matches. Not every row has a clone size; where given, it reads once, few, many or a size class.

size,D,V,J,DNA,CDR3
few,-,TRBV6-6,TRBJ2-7,TGTGCCAGCAGTTACGGCCTAGGGGCCTACGAGCAGTACTTC,CASSYGLGAYEQYF
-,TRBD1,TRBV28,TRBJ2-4,TGTGCCAGCAGGACAGGGGACTTCAAAAACATTCAGTACTTC,CASRTGDFKNIQYF
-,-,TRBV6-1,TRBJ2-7,TGTGCCAGCATCGGCCTTGGACAGAGCTCCTACGAGCAGTACTTC,CASIGLGQSSYEQYF
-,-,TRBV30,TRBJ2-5,TGTGCCTGGAGATCCCTAGCAGTCCCCCAAGAGACCCAGTACTTC,CAWRSLAVPQETQYF
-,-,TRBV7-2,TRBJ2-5,TGTGCCAGCAGCTTAGTTGTGGGAGCAGAGACCCAGTACTTC,CASSLVVGAETQYF
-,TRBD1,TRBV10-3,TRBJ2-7,TGTGCCATCAGGGCACAGGGGCGTAGCTCCTACGAGCAGTACTTC,CAIRAQGRSSYEQYF
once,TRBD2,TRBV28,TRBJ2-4,TGTGCCAGCAGTTCCAGGACTAGCGGGATCATAAACATTCAGTACTTC,CASSSRTSGIINIQYF
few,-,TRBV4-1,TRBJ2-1,TGCGCCAGCAGCCAAGTTGAAGCGGCCGCCAGCAAGATCTTC,CASSQVEAAASKIF
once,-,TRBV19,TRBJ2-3,TGTGCCAGTAGTATAGGCTTAGAAAAAGATACGCAGTATTTT,CASSIGLEKDTQYF
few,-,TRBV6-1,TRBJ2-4,TGTGCCAGCAGTGAACCAGGATCTGACAAAAACATTCAGTACTTC,CASSEPGSDKNIQYF
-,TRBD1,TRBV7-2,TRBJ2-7,TGTGCCAGCAGCTTAGAGACAGGGGGCTACGAGCAGTACTTC,CASSLETGGYEQYF
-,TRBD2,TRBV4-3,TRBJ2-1,TGCGCCAGCAGCCATTCTCTAGCGGGAGGGAATGAGCAGTTCTTC,CASSHSLAGGNEQFF
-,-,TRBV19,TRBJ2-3,TGTGCCAGTAGTATGCAGGTGGGCACAGATACGCAGTATTTT,CASSMQVGTDTQYF
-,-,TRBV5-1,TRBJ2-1,TGCGCCAGCAGCTTGTCAAACCCTGGGGGCGGGCAGTTCTTC,CASSLSNPGGGQFF
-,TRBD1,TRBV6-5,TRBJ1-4,TGTGCCAGCGGACAGGAAAAGGAAAAACTGTTTTTT,CASGQEKEKLFF
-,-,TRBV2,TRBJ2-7,TGTGCCAGCAGTAGCAGGGGACCACCCTCCTACGAGCAGTACTTC,CASSSRGPPSYEQYF